Described below is a single T cell receptor beta chain sequence and its context. With random hexamers, about 0.45 to 1 ug RNA was reverse transcribed. Across 54 Vbeta and 13 Jbeta, TCR beta CDR3 was amplified with immunoSEQ multiplex PCR. TCRdb called the immunoSEQ multiplex PCR reads again in MiXCR, with one record for every CDR3 protein. Here the sample spans about 180,000 distinct CDR3 sequences, roughly 96% being singletons. CDR3 length equals 13 residues. Deletions cut 3 bases from V and 5 bases from J, with 10 bases between. These data come from a study of CD8 T cells in Susac syndrome. Sequenced sample: CD8+ T cells from PBMCs. The sequence came from a human donor with multiple sclerosis. J is TRBJ2-5 and V is TRBV12-3 or TRBV12-4; possibly TRBD2 for D (7 bases). The CDR3 nucleotides read TGTGCCAGCAGTTTCGGGGGGCCGGAGACCCAGTACTTC. This codes for CASSFGGPETQYF.